This T cell receptor beta chain comes out of a study of blood T cell repertoires in COVID-19. As for the study in general: Acute-phase and convalescent COVID-19 samples originated in the United States, Italy and Spain. T cells, B-cell-depleted T cells, or PBMCs supplied cDNA or gDNA.

As handled by the study authors: The authors estimated nucleated cell counts from reference gene primer amplification. Sequenced by immunoSEQ multiplex PCR; TCRdb stores in-frame clones only, minus some. V and J calls and clone size come straight from that table; D and trimming were deduced from the DNA. The top ten hold approximately 3.3% of the sample, which has about 250,000 clones, roughly 87% seen once. Germline CDR1 reads DFQATT; CDR2 reads SNEGSKA (reference sequence). V trimming: 3 bases; J trimming: 0 bases; junction bases outside the gene matches: 8. There are 15 residues in the CDR3. This rearrangement joins TRBV20-1 to TRBJ2-7, with 7 bases identical to TRBD1. The TCR was taken from a man aged 18 to 30 with active or convalescent COVID-19. The sequenced sample was peripheral blood. CDR3: CSASLVPGGSYEQYF. In DNA form, the CDR3 reads TGCAGTGCTAGTCTCGTGCCAGGGGGCTCCTACGAGCAGTACTTC.